This T cell receptor beta chain was retrieved from a study of blood T cell repertoires in COVID-19. In the study overall: The origin of the acute and convalescent COVID-19 samples was the United States, Italy and Spain.

The data were produced by immunoSEQ multiplex PCR, yet TCRdb's version contains in-frame clones alone and is incomplete. The sample carries about 260,000 clones, around 86% recorded once. This clone was seen once. V shed 8 bases, J shed 7 bases, and the junction held 15 bases outside the gene matches. CDR1 SNHLY and CDR2 FYNNEI come from the germline V gene. This CDR3 comprises 16 residues. The sequenced material came from peripheral blood. The source is a human donor in a cohort sampled during active COVID-19. The rearrangement links TRBV2 to TRBJ1-4, with 8 nucleotides matching TRBD1. The CDR3 nucleotides are TGTGCCAGCGTTGGGCAGGGGGCCCGAATACGTGAAAAACTGTTTTTT. Its translation is CASVGQGARIREKLFF.